These T cell receptor beta chains were read from a single sample in a study of T cells in Graves' hyperthyroidism and ophthalmopathy. TCRdb re-called the multiplex PCR reads through MiXCR, storing one row per CDR3 protein. There are roughly 500,000 distinct CDR3 sequences in the sample; more than 15% occur only once, and 25% to 35% lies in the top ten. Material: blood. These receptors were obtained from a woman under 40 with Graves' ophthalmopathy. Each CDR3 is given with its conserved first and last residue.

TRBJ2-5,TRBV7-2,CASSARTGDETQYF
TRBJ2-3,TRBV2,CASSRLAGGADTQYF
TRBJ2-2,TRBV5-1,CASSLVLAATGELFF
TRBJ1-1,TRBV28,CASSHDQNTEAFF
TRBJ1-1,TRBV5-5,CASSTGQGSTEAFF
TRBJ2-7,TRBV5-1,CASRIKGGSYEQYF
TRBJ1-1,TRBV9,CASSAIQGAYTEAFF
TRBJ2-7,TRBV20-1,CSAQTGQTYEQYF
TRBJ2-3,TRBV24-1,CATSDAGTSGDTDTQYF
TRBJ2-7,TRBV12-3/TRBV12-4,CASRKGQSYEQYF
TRBJ2-1,TRBV28,CASTPLGTSGSSYNEQFF
TRBJ1-3,TRBV12-3/TRBV12-4,CASSLFLGAGNTIYF
TRBJ2-5,TRBV30,CAWLGLAGGGETQYF
TRBJ2-2,TRBV28,CASSLYLERGELFF
TRBJ1-2,TRBV19,CASSGPAGQGANYGYTF
TRBJ1-1,TRBV19,CASSMELNTEAFF
TRBJ2-7,TRBV20-1,CSARGGGGFYEQYF
TRBJ2-7,TRBV5-1,CATTGLGFGEQYF
TRBJ2-7,TRBV7-8,CASSLTVTSWNEQYF
TRBJ2-2,TRBV7-2,CASSLTLRDRGILWGELFF
TRBJ2-5,TRBV29-1,CSAKWGGETQYF
TRBJ2-3,TRBV27,CASSIRLAAHTQYF
TRBJ2-7,TRBV2,CASRPRDRGHEQYF
TRBJ2-1,TRBV15,CATSRETGGIGEQFF
TRBJ2-7,TRBV28,CASSTRLSSYEQYF
TRBJ2-1,TRBV27,CASLGLGDNEQFF
TRBJ2-4,TRBV7-9,CASSFSRERNIQYF
TRBJ2-7,TRBV7-9,CASSFLNPEARLYF
TRBJ2-4,TRBV27,CASSSYFEGPPEYF
TRBJ1-5,TRBV6-1,CASRGGTGVQPQHF
TRBJ1-2,TRBV12-3/TRBV12-4,CASRPNRDSYGYTF
TRBJ2-3,TRBV13,CASSLGAGGFEDTQYF
TRBJ2-5,TRBV28,CASAQGNGQTETQYF
TRBJ1-6,TRBV7-9,CASSLQGTANSPLHF
TRBJ2-7,TRBV2,CASSVPGSYEQYF
TRBJ2-1,TRBV19,CASSMVYGNEQFF
TRBJ1-2,TRBV29-1,CSVVLQGGYGYTF
TRBJ2-7,TRBV6-1,CASLSMRYEQYF
TRBJ1-5,TRBV30,CAWSVLGGFQPQHF